This TCR beta chain was documented in a study of OX40 agonist ivuxolimab in advanced cancers. Turning to the study itself: Patients in dose escalation had liver, melanoma, kidney or head and neck cancers. A mean age of around 63 years, range about 20 to 79, was recorded, and around 85% were male. Study-wide points: CD4+ and CD8+ blood T cells expanded clonally by week 6 at 0.1 to 3.0 mg/kg.

The method was immunoSEQ multiplex PCR; TCRdb's version includes in-frame clones alone and lacks a portion of them. Counted here are 80,000 or so clones, about nine tenths occurring once; the ten biggest clones make up roughly 0.65%. Concerning this clone: As yet, its antigen is unknown. The junction and the germline gene differ at one end; a read error may be behind it.

Sequenced material: CD4+ or CD8+ T cells sorted from blood, taken in a trial of the OX40 agonist ivuxolimab. The clonotype was recovered from an adult with an advanced solid tumor such as melanoma, head and neck, liver or kidney cancer.

The chain's CDR3 is CASSSGLAGKANEQFF. The CDR3 region has the DNA TGTGCTAGCAGCTCGGGACTAGCGGGGAAAGCCAATGAGCAGTTCTTC. The genes are TRBV7-7 and TRBJ2-1, with 13 bases matching TRBD2. CDR1 and CDR2 from the germline V gene are SSHAT and FNYEAQ (reference sequence). CDR3 size: 16 residues.